Listed here is a single T cell receptor beta chain. Its recognized antigen is unknown. It has no much larger one-base neighbor in the sample; base qualities were not kept. These data originate in a study of technical replicates of blood from a few donors (dated by TCRdb to between 2016 and 2019). Library preparation used the immunoSEQ multiplex PCR assay. This is the immuneACCESS table as TCRdb keeps it, with only in-frame sequences that have V and J called. A part of the clones is gone; compared with another copy, unresolved V genes explain less than half, and the rest is unexplained. Within this sample are about 16,000 clones, with around nine tenths of them counted one time only. Around 12% of the sample comes from the top ten. Looking up the germline V gene (reference sequence) yields CDR1 WNHNN and CDR2 SYGVQD. From cysteine to phenylalanine, the CDR3 is 12 amino acids long. Just the 36-base CDR3 DNA is kept, in frame starting at base 1. V is cut by 10 bases and J by 3 bases, and the space between the germline ends is 13 bases.

Sequenced input: PBMCs. Recombination connected TRBV10-1 to TRBJ2-7; 6 matching bases give a weak D call of TRBD2. The TCR was taken from a human donor in good health. The sequenced DNA: TGCGCCAATAAAGCGGGCAACTACGAGCAGTACTTC. Its coded protein is CANKAGNYEQYF.